This TCR beta chain was observed in a study of blood T cell repertoires in COVID-19 (dated by TCRdb to the early 2020s). With regard to the full study: Samples covering the acute and convalescent phases of COVID-19 were provided by collaborators in the United States, Italy and Spain. Subjects who had been exposed to COVID-19, were actively infected with it, or had recovered from it provided the deeply sampled blood TCRbeta repertoires that made up the dataset. Where available, HLA class I and class II types were obtained from metadata supplied by the sample provider rather than from assay-based typing. The repertoires were released in a freely available public database intended as a resource for research on the immune response to SARS-CoV-2. The prospective study material was composed of cDNA or gDNA derived from T cells, B-cell-depleted T cells, or PBMCs. Sample metadata almost always included a de-identified subject ID, COVID-19 status, age in years and sex. Samples came from the ongoing ImmuneRACE study (first 160 participants) plus 1,254 subjects from 6 global collaborators.

In the case of this clone: Its binding antigen is unknown. Base qualities are not at hand, and no much larger clone is one base apart.

The paper's findings and limits, for the study overall: How much clinical and demographic metadata was included differed by source and by participant, and the metadata was provided uncurated.

Collaborating institutions collected whole blood in K2EDTA tubes following their own protocols. For TCRbeta analysis, collaborator samples were shipped as frozen whole blood, as isolated PBMCs, or as DNA extracted from either sample type. The immunoSEQ Assay, a bias-controlled multiplex PCR, was used to amplify TCRbeta CDR3 regions from genomic DNA. In the paper's pipeline: The number of nucleated cells in each sample was estimated from the amplification of reference gene primers within the assay. Sequence reads were collapsed and filtered to measure the absolute abundance of every unique TCRbeta CDR3 rearrangement. For each sample, productive Simpson clonality was calculated by taking the square root of Simpson's diversity index across productive rearrangements. In its TCRdb copy, this immuneACCESS table keeps in-frame sequences only and misses some clones. Where compared with another copy, unresolved V genes explain less than half of these, and the others have no known cause. V and J calls and clone size come straight from that table; D and trimming were deduced from the DNA. The sample table contains tens of thousands of clones; only one count was recorded for about nine tenths of them. The ten top clones hold around 5% of the sample.

The CDR3 runs 16 residues from the cysteine to the phenylalanine. Solely the CDR3 DNA is kept, with 48 bases framed from the first base. According to the germline V gene, CDR1 reads LGHNA and CDR2 reads YNFKEQ. V and J lose 0 bases and 0 bases, and a span of 9 bases separates them. This receptor was identified in a man in his 60s with active COVID-19. Recombination joined TRBV4-2 with TRBJ2-4, with an unclear D gene assignment. The sample was peripheral blood. The sequence in DNA is TGTGCCAGCAGCCAAGAGAGATTACTAGCCAAAAACATTCAGTACTTC. The resulting protein is CASSQERLLAKNIQYF.